This T cell receptor beta chain was retrieved from a study of shared clonotypes between healthy human individuals. About the research overall: The donor pool was made up of a couple of women and three men aged 18 to 49. The study used three CD4 naive, three CD4 memory, two CD8 naive and one CD8 memory plate per donor. Study-level points and caveats: The generation probabilities recorded for non-shared clonotypes fell below those of clonotypes shared by all four donors.

Trimming shortened V by 7 bases and J by 8 bases, and 9 bases separated the two germline ends. This CDR3 spans 12 amino acids. CDR1 and CDR2 from the germline V gene are ENHRY and SYGVKD. Regarding this clone: What it binds is unknown.

Each replicate PCR on the sorted subsets used approximately 180 ng DNA (about 30,000 T cell genomes). Data came from immunoSEQ multiplex PCR; TCRdb stores just in-frame clones and leaves some out. Of 2,100,000 or so clones listed, around 95% were seen once; the top ten hold around 0.13%. The rearrangement joins TRBV10-3 to TRBJ1-6, with D perhaps TRBD1 (5 bases). Sequenced sample: naive CD4+ T cells sorted from blood. The sample's subset: CD45RA+ positively selected. The TCR sequence derives from a young man in good health. CDR3 bases: TGTGCCATCACTGGGGGTCATTCACCCCTCCACTTT. Encoded protein: CAITGGHSPLHF.